These T cell receptor beta chains were read from a single sample in a study of cytomegalovirus exposure and HLA in healthy donors. TCRdb keeps only in-frame clones here, not all; method: immunoSEQ multiplex PCR. The top ten clones hold 9.5% to 15% of a sample with 150,000 or so clones, approximately 80% of them seen once. Sequencing was carried out using PBMCs. The receptors here all came from a man aged 30 to 45 in good health and CMV-seropositive. The CDR3 runs from the conserved cysteine through the conserved F or W. The D gene is left open where the match is weak. Some rows mark clone size as missing; the rest say once, few, many or name a class of expanded clone.

j_call,clone_size,d_call,v_call,cdr3_aa,cdr3_nt
TRBJ1-1,-,TRBD1,TRBV6-6,CASSSGQGRGTEAFF,TGTGCCAGCAGTTCCGGACAGGGAAGAGGCACTGAAGCTTTCTTT
TRBJ2-2,-,-,TRBV5-1,CASSRSGNTGELFF,TGCGCCAGCAGCCGGAGCGGGAACACCGGGGAGCTGTTTTTT
TRBJ2-2,-,TRBD2,TRBV6-5,CASSSSSGRAGELFF,TGTGCCAGCAGTTCCTCTAGCGGGAGGGCCGGGGAGCTGTTTTTT
TRBJ1-5,-,TRBD1,TRBV15,CATSSQRQGARNQPQHF,TGTGCCACCAGCAGCCAAAGACAGGGGGCAAGGAATCAGCCCCAGCATTTT
TRBJ2-1,-,TRBD2,TRBV29-1,CSVAVAGGTWGGYNEQFF,TGCAGCGTTGCGGTAGCGGGAGGTACGTGGGGGGGCTACAATGAGCAGTTCTTC
TRBJ2-1,-,TRBD1,TRBV28,CASSWTGTKHEQFF,TGTGCCAGCAGTTGGACAGGGACCAAGCATGAGCAGTTCTTC
TRBJ2-7,-,-,TRBV10-3,CAIKPLAVLVEQYF,TGTGCCATCAAACCCTTAGCGGTGCTAGTCGAGCAGTACTTC
TRBJ2-2,many,-,TRBV7-9,CASSSSFTGELFF,TGTGCCAGCAGCTCCAGTTTTACCGGGGAGCTGTTTTTT
TRBJ2-7,-,-,TRBV4-1,CASSQVAASYEQYF,TGCGCCAGCAGCCAAGTTGCGGCTTCCTACGAGCAGTACTTC
TRBJ2-7,-,-,TRBV18,CASSPPRNEQYF,TGTGCCAGCTCACCACCTCGTAACGAGCAGTACTTC
TRBJ2-3,-,-,TRBV6-1,CASSESRGIGTDTQYF,TGTGCCAGCAGTGAATCTCGCGGGATAGGCACAGATACGCAGTATTTT
TRBJ2-7,-,TRBD1,TRBV19,CASSADRASEQYF,TGTGCCAGTAGTGCAGACAGGGCCTCCGAGCAGTACTTC
TRBJ2-3,-,TRBD2,TRBV7-8,CASGLRGGMTDTQYF,TGTGCCAGCGGGCTGCGGGGAGGGATGACAGATACGCAGTATTTT
TRBJ1-2,-,TRBD1,TRBV6-6,CASSKGQENYGYTF,TGTGCCAGCAGCAAAGGACAGGAAAACTATGGCTACACCTTC
TRBJ2-2,-,-,TRBV6-6,CASTATGSAGELFF,TGTGCCAGCACTGCTACAGGGTCAGCCGGGGAGCTGTTTTTT
TRBJ2-3,few,TRBD1,TRBV2,CASSRQGMADTQYF,TGTGCCAGCAGTCGACAGGGGATGGCAGATACGCAGTATTTT
TRBJ1-5,-,-,TRBV19,CASSTSFGLAGPQHF,TGTGCCAGTAGTACCAGCTTTGGATTAGCCGGGCCCCAGCATTTT
TRBJ1-1,few,TRBD1,TRBV13,CASSFRGLGTEAFF,TGTGCCAGCAGCTTCAGGGGGCTTGGCACTGAAGCTTTCTTT
TRBJ1-2,-,-,TRBV18,CASSPFSSRSNYGYTF,TGTGCCAGCTCACCATTCTCCTCCAGGTCTAACTATGGCTACACCTTC
TRBJ1-4,-,TRBD1,TRBV11-2,CASSSRTGPEKLFF,TGTGCCAGCAGCTCACGGACAGGGCCTGAAAAACTGTTTTTT
TRBJ2-4,-,TRBD1,TRBV9,CASSVGTGVKSAKNIQYF,TGTGCCAGCAGCGTTGGGACAGGGGTAAAGTCCGCCAAAAACATTCAGTACTTC
TRBJ2-3,-,-,TRBV29-1,CSVNPGGRTDTQYF,TGCAGCGTGAACCCTGGGGGGAGAACAGATACGCAGTATTTT
TRBJ2-7,-,-,TRBV5-5,CASSFSGVTPSYEQYF,TGTGCCAGCAGCTTTTCCGGGGTCACACCTTCCTACGAGCAGTACTTC
TRBJ1-1,once,-,TRBV4-2,CASSQGPTAGYTEAFF,TGTGCCAGCAGCCAAGGTCCCACCGCAGGGTACACTGAAGCTTTCTTT
TRBJ2-7,once,-,TRBV2,CASSQEGGYEQYF,TGTGCCAGCAGCCAGGAGGGTGGCTACGAGCAGTACTTC
TRBJ2-7,-,-,TRBV27,CASSHSPGVRYEQYF,TGTGCCAGCAGTCACTCACCAGGGGTTCGCTACGAGCAGTACTTC
TRBJ2-5,-,-,TRBV29-1,CSVAKDRTSETQYF,TGCAGCGTAGCCAAAGACAGGACCTCGGAGACCCAGTACTTC
TRBJ2-7,-,TRBD2,TRBV29-1,CSAIPGLAGGTYEQYF,TGCAGCGCTATCCCGGGACTAGCGGGAGGGACCTACGAGCAGTACTTC
TRBJ2-1,-,-,TRBV28,CASREGQYNVQFF,TGTGCCAGCAGGGAAGGACAGTACAATGTGCAGTTCTTC
TRBJ2-3,-,TRBD2,TRBV7-3,CASSLMGSGRDTQYF,TGTGCCAGCAGCTTAATGGGTAGCGGGAGAGATACGCAGTATTTT
TRBJ1-2,-,TRBD1,TRBV7-2,CASSLGQGQNYGYTF,TGTGCCAGCAGCTTAGGACAGGGCCAGAACTATGGCTACACCTTC
TRBJ2-2,few,-,TRBV6-1,CATSDGPETGELFF,TGTGCCACCAGTGATGGACCAGAAACCGGGGAGCTCTTTTTT
TRBJ2-7,-,-,TRBV25-1,CASSVFHEQYF,TGTGCCAGCAGTGTATTCCACGAGCAGTACTTC
TRBJ1-2,-,-,TRBV30,CAWSVGQRYTF,TGTGCCTGGAGTGTCGGACAGCGCTACACCTTC
TRBJ1-2,-,-,TRBV5-6,CASSFGVPGYTF,TGTGCCAGCAGCTTCGGGGTGCCCGGCTACACCTTC
TRBJ1-1,-,-,TRBV4-1,CASSRSTVRTEAFF,TGCGCCAGCAGCCGTAGTACAGTGCGCACTGAAGCTTTCTTT
TRBJ2-1,-,TRBD2,TRBV11-2,CASSLISGKEFF,TGTGCCAGCAGCTTGATAAGCGGGAAGGAGTTCTTC
TRBJ2-1,-,TRBD2,TRBV9,CASSVVTSGGYNEQFF,TGTGCCAGCAGCGTGGTCACTAGCGGGGGTTACAATGAGCAGTTCTTC
TRBJ1-2,-,TRBD1,TRBV28,CASSIPGQVYGYTF,TGTGCCAGCAGTATACCGGGACAGGTTTATGGCTACACCTTC
TRBJ2-7,-,-,TRBV29-1,CSVGADSLMEQYF,TGCAGCGTTGGTGCGGACAGCCTTATGGAGCAGTACTTC